The 18 T cell receptor beta chains given below trace back to one sample, sequenced in a study of blood T cell repertoires in COVID-19. Some clones are missing from TCRdb's copy, which holds only in-frame ones; the method was immunoSEQ multiplex PCR. The data show 100,000 to 120,000 clones, with about 90% seen just once and around 4.4% held by the top ten. Sequencing used peripheral blood. Receptor source: a human donor in a cohort sampled during active COVID-19.

This clone was seen more than once but under ten times. The chain joins TRBV27 to TRBJ1-1, with D possibly being TRBD1 (6 bases). Germline lookup yields CDR1 MNHEY and CDR2 SMNVEV (reference sequence). V was pared by 7 bases and J by 8 bases, with 20 bases between. The length of the CDR3 is 14 residues. The CDR3 spells CASNTRAGAGEAFF. CDR3 sequence (DNA): TGTGCCAGCAACACTCGGGCAGGGGCTGGGGAAGCTTTCTTT.

CDR3: CASNSPRDRASSYNEQFF. CDR3 sequence (DNA): TGTGCCAGTAACTCCCCCCGGGACAGGGCGAGCTCCTACAATGAGCAGTTCTTC. The chain links TRBV19 to TRBJ2-1; 9 bases align to TRBD1. J gave up 0 bases and V 7 bases, and 13 bases lay outside the gene matches. Germline lookup yields CDR1 LNHDA and CDR2 SQIVND (reference sequence). This CDR3 comprises 18 residues. The whole variable domain, remainder taken from reference TRBV19 and TRBJ2-1, is DGGITQSPKYLFRKEGQNVTLSCEQNLNHDAMYWYRQDPGQGLRLIYYSQIVNDFQKGDIAEGYSVSREKKESFPLTVTSAQKNPTAFYLCASNSPRDRASSYNEQFFGPGTRLTVL.

The chain uses TRBV5-1 and TRBJ2-1, with 14 bases matching TRBD2. The CDR3 runs to 16 residues. Germline-derived CDR1 and CDR2 are SGHRS and YFSETQ. Trimming removed 0 bases from V and 9 bases from J; junction bases left unmatched: 5. The CDR3 loop is CASSLEGLAGVREQFF. The CDR3 DNA sequence: TGCGCCAGCAGCTTGGAGGGACTAGCGGGAGTCCGTGAGCAGTTCTTC.

The chain links TRBV7-3 to TRBJ2-1; tentatively, D is TRBD1 (7 bases). This CDR3 comprises 16 residues. The germline V gene has CDR1 SGHTA and CDR2 FQGTGA. Trimming pared 6 bases from V and 6 bases from J, leaving 21 bases between. DNA for the CDR3: TGTGCCAGCAGTCGGGAGTTGGCAGGGGGTATCAATGAGCAGTTCTTC. Its translation: CASSRELAGGINEQFF. The full variable domain, completed using reference TRBV7-3 and TRBJ2-1, is GAGVSQTPSNKVTEKGKYVELRCDPISGHTALYWYRQSLGQGPEFLIYFQGTGAADDSGLPNDRFFAVRPEGSVSTLKIQRTERGDSAVYLCASSRELAGGINEQFFGPGTRLTVL.

This clone was counted once. The chain joins TRBV5-4 to TRBJ2-7; TRBD2 matches 7 bases. The V gene end was trimmed by 4 bases and the J gene end by 1 base; junction bases not matched to a gene: 11. Per germline, CDR1 SGHNT and CDR2 YYREEE (reference sequence). The CDR3 contains 16 residues. CDR3 sequence: CASSRRPSAGSYEQYF. Written as DNA, the CDR3 is TGTGCCAGCAGCCGGCGGCCCTCAGCGGGATCCTACGAGCAGTACTTC.

A few counts support this clone. The chain has TRBV5-6 and TRBJ2-7; possible D gene TRBD2, 6 bases. Between the trimmed V and J ends, which lost 7 bases and 4 bases, there was a span of 15 bases. CDR3 length: 13 residues. Germline CDR1 reads SGHDT; CDR2 reads YYEEEE. Here the CDR3 DNA reads TGTGCCAGCGGAATGGGACTTCTATACGAGCAGTACTTC. Its translation: CASGMGLLYEQYF.

The V gene is TRBV30, the J gene TRBJ2-5, with 7 bases aligning to TRBD1. V gave up 3 bases and J gave up 2 bases; unmatched junction bases: 3. Per the germline V gene, CDR1 is GTSNPN and CDR2 is SVGIG (reference sequence). CDR3 length: 13 residues. In DNA form, the CDR3 reads TGTGCCTGGAGCAGGACAGGACAAGAGACCCAGTACTTC. As protein: CAWSRTGQETQYF.

This chain uses TRBV4-1 with TRBJ1-5; D unresolved. In germline, CDR1 is MGHRA, CDR2 YSYEKL. This CDR3 is built from 13 residues. Trimming took off 2 bases at V and 7 bases at J, with 9 bases between the two ends. The CDR3, as DNA: TGCGCCAGCAGCCAAACCGAGTGGCAGCCCCAGCATTTT. Protein sequence: CASSQTEWQPQHF.

The chain joins TRBV5-4 to TRBJ2-2; the match to TRBD2 covers 11 bases. Trimming cost V 4 bases and J 1 base; bases outside gene matches: 6. This CDR3 has 17 amino acids. Germline CDR1 is SGHNT and CDR2 is YYREEE (reference sequence). The CDR3 DNA reads TGTGCCAGCAGCCCCGGCCTAGCGGGGGGGAACACCGGGGAGCTGTTTTTT. This sequence encodes CASSPGLAGGNTGELFF.

The chain has TRBV7-2 and TRBJ1-1; D is ambiguous. Germline V gene data show CDR1 as SGHTA and CDR2 as FQGNSA. Trimming took 1 base from V and 3 from J, leaving 6 bases between them. This CDR3 is built from 13 residues. CDR3 sequence (DNA): TGTGCCAGCAGCTTAGTATCGGACACTGAAGCTTTCTTT. Amino acid sequence: CASSLVSDTEAFF.

V and J are TRBV14 and TRBJ2-6, with a possible D match to TRBD2 (6 bases). The CDR3 extends over 19 amino acids. The germline V and J ends were trimmed by 3 bases and 0 bases, with 18 bases remaining between them. The germline V gene has CDR1 SGHDN and CDR2 FVKESK. CDR3 loop: CASSQLAGTENSGANVLTF. CDR3 nucleotide sequence: TGTGCCAGCAGCCAGCTTGCCGGGACTGAGAACTCTGGGGCCAACGTCCTGACTTTC.

This chain connects TRBV4-2 to TRBJ1-5, with D possibly being TRBD1 (5 bases). The germline V gene has CDR1 LGHNA and CDR2 YNFKEQ. The ends were cut back, 5 bases at V and 0 bases at J, with 20 bases in the middle. The CDR3 is made up of 18 amino acids. The CDR3 loop is CASSRELDGGVSNQPQHF. CDR3 DNA sequence: TGTGCCAGCAGCAGGGAGCTTGACGGGGGGGTTAGCAATCAGCCCCAGCATTTT.

The chain couples TRBV15 to TRBJ1-2; D remains unclear. The CDR3 extends over 13 amino acids. Per the germline V gene, CDR1 is LNHNV and CDR2 is YYDKDF (reference sequence). Trimming took off 1 base at V and 3 bases at J, with 6 bases between the two ends. The CDR3 DNA follows: TGTGCCACCAGCAGAGTCGCAGACTATGGCTACACCTTC. Amino acid sequence: CATSRVADYGYTF.

This clone turned up a few times. V gene TRBV7-6 combines with J gene TRBJ2-7; 12 nucleotides line up with TRBD1. CDR3 size: 16 residues. CDR1 is SGHVS, CDR2 FNYEAQ, per germline. V lost 4 bases to trimming and J lost 5 bases; unmatched junction nucleotides: 9. CDR3 coding DNA: TGTGCCAGCAGCTCGACATACGGGACAGGGGGCCACGAGCAGTACTTC. This codes for CASSSTYGTGGHEQYF.

The J gene is TRBJ2-3, the V gene TRBV19; D is possibly TRBD2 (6 bases). The CDR3 covers 15 residues. V was pared by 9 bases and J by 2 bases, with 18 bases between. The germline CDR1 and CDR2 sequences are LNHDA and SQIVND (reference sequence). The CDR3, as DNA: TGTGCCAGCTCCCTACGGGGGAGTTTCACAGATACGCAGTATTTT. It is translated as CASSLRGSFTDTQYF.

V is TRBV6-1 and J is TRBJ2-7; D gene uncertain. This CDR3 region has 14 residues. Germline V gene lookup returns CDR1 MNHNS and CDR2 SASEGT. The ends were cut back, 1 base at V and 2 bases at J, with 9 bases in the middle. CDR3 bases: TGTGCCAGCAGTGAAGTGGCAACAACCTACGAGCAGTACTTC. Amino acid sequence: CASSEVATTYEQYF.

J is TRBJ2-2 and V is TRBV7-8; 8 positions match TRBD1. In germline, CDR1 is SGHVS, CDR2 FQNEAQ. The CDR3 contains 15 residues. Trimming at V came to 6 bases and at J to 4 bases, leaving 7 bases not matched to a gene. The CDR3 bases are TGTGCCAGCAGAGTAGGACAGGGAGTCACCGGGGAGCTGTTTTTT. Amino acids: CASRVGQGVTGELFF.

CDR3 sequence: CASSLSWGRGSDTQYF. The CDR3 DNA reads TGTGCCAGCAGTTTATCCTGGGGGCGCGGGTCAGATACGCAGTATTTT. The rearrangement uses TRBV27 and TRBJ2-3, with D tentatively TRBD1 (6 bases). CDR1 and CDR2 (germline): MNHEY, SMNVEV (reference sequence). The CDR3 length is 16 residues. The V gene lost 0 bases and the J gene lost 4 bases, with 14 bases spanning the gap.